The 16 T cell receptor beta chains in this list originate from one sample, sequenced in a study of tumor-infiltrating lymphocytes in glioblastoma multiforme. TCR beta libraries were built from RNA through three nested multiplex PCR rounds using modified ARM-PCR. TCRdb redid the calling of the multiplex PCR reads with MiXCR, one entry per CDR3 protein. Of around 13,000 distinct CDR3 sequences listed, approximately 70% are singletons. The sequenced material came from brain tumor tissue. The receptors come from a male donor with glioblastoma.

The sample holds a few counts of this clonotype. One base away lies a much larger clone, so this may be a sequencing read error. V and J are TRBV21-1 and TRBJ1-2. TRBV21-1 is a documented pseudogene. CDR3 length: 20 amino acids. This chain's CDR3 is CASSKDTALLRKVKRYGYTF. The CDR3 DNA follows: TGTGCCAGCAGCAAAGATACGGCCCTACTTAGAAAAGTCAAACGCTATGGCTACACCTTC.

As for this clonotype: The junction and the germline gene differ at one end; a read error may be behind it. The V and J genes are TRBV11-3 and TRBJ2-2, with D perhaps TRBD2 (6 bases). The V gene's germline CDR1 is SGHNT and CDR2 YENEEA. The CDR3 has 15 residues. The CDR3 loop is CVSSLGETNTGGLFF. In DNA form, the CDR3 reads TGTGTCAGCAGCTTAGGGGAGACGAACACCGGGGGGCTGTTTTTT.

With regard to this clonotype: The junction does not match germline at one end; this may be a read error. The chain has TRBV29-1 and TRBJ2-3; perhaps TRBD1 as D (6 bases). CDR1 and CDR2 from the germline V gene are SQVTM and ANQGSEA. The CDR3 totals 14 residues. The CDR3 region has the DNA TGTAGCGTTCTACTCGGGACACCTGCGGGTACGCAGTATTTT. Translating it yields CSVLLGTPAGTQYF.

J is TRBJ2-5 and V is TRBV20-1; 10 bases agree with TRBD2. V gave up 4 bases and J gave up 5 bases; unmatched junction bases: 13. This CDR3 has 16 residues. The germline V gene encodes CDR1 DFQATT and CDR2 SNEGSKA (reference sequence). The CDR3 bases are TGCAGTGCTAAAGGGACTAGCGCGACAGCAAGGGAGACCCAGTACTTC. Its translation: CSAKGTSATARETQYF.

By frequency in the sample, this clonotype is medium-sized. The DNA for the CDR3 is TGTGCCAGCAGTTTCCCAGGGACCCAAGAGACCCAGTACTTC. As protein: CASSFPGTQETQYF. This chain joins TRBV12-3 or TRBV12-4 and TRBJ2-5, with D possibly being TRBD1 or TRBD2 (5 bases each). V dropped 3 bases and J dropped 1 base, with 9 bases sitting between them. The CDR3 has 14 residues.

For this clonotype: Sequence at one end of the junction differs from germline and may be a read error. The V and J genes are TRBV14 and TRBJ2-4, with a weak D call TRBD2 (7 bases). Germline V gene lookup returns CDR1 SGHDN and CDR2 FVKESK. CDR3 size: 16 residues. The CDR3 region has the DNA TGTGCCAGTAGCCAAGCGGGACATTTAGCCAAAAACATTCGGTACTTC. This gives the protein CASSQAGHLAKNIRYF.

As regards this clonotype: This clone may be a read error of a much larger clone one base away. The chain is built from TRBV11-3 and TRBJ2-5; D gene uncertain. CDR1 is SGHNT, CDR2 YENEEA, per germline. The CDR3 length is 14 residues. With 1 base removed from V and 5 bases from J, the gap between germline ends came to 11 bases. This chain's CDR3 is CASSLVATHETQYF. CDR3 DNA: TGTGCCAGCAGCTTAGTGGCCACTCACGAGACCCAGTACTTC.

This clonotype is labeled as large. The chain has TRBV29-1 and TRBJ2-7; maybe TRBD2 (6 bases). Germline V gives CDR1 SQVTM, CDR2 ANQGSEA. Between the trimmed V and J ends, which lost 0 bases and 6 bases, there was a span of 21 bases. This CDR3 comprises 16 residues. CDR3 bases: TGCAGCGTTGAAGAGGCGGGAAATCAGCCGTCCCGCGAGCAGTACTTC. Amino acid sequence: CSVEEAGNQPSREQYF.

This rearrangement joins TRBV5-5 to TRBJ1-2; possible D gene TRBD1, 5 bases. The ends were cut back, 10 bases at V and 3 bases at J, with 16 bases in the middle. CDR3 size: 13 residues. Per the germline V gene, CDR1 is SGHKS and CDR2 is YYEKEE (reference sequence). The CDR3 DNA follows: TGTGCCTGCAACTCAGGACACCACTATGGCTACACCTTC. It codes for CACNSGHHYGYTF.

This clonotype was seen once. Germline and junction disagree at one end, which may indicate a read error. The chain joins TRBV12-3 or TRBV12-4 to TRBJ2-3; 9 nucleotides match TRBD2. The CDR3 contains 15 residues. Written as DNA, the CDR3 is TGTGCCAGCAGTCCCATAGCGGGGGTCACATATACGCAGTATTTT. Its translation is CASSPIAGVTYTQYF.

This clonotype is termed large. This chain uses TRBV20-1 with TRBJ2-2, with TRBD1 matching over 10 bases. Germline trimming cut 6 bases from V and 4 bases from J; bases unmatched to any gene: 14. The CDR3 contains 17 residues. From germline, CDR1 is DFQATT and CDR2 SNEGSKA (reference sequence). Here the CDR3 DNA reads TGCAGTGCCAAACCGCTCACGGGACAGGGGTCCACCGGGGAGCTGTTTTTT. Residues: CSAKPLTGQGSTGELFF.

V is TRBV10-3 and J is TRBJ2-7; 10 bases match TRBD1. Germline V gives CDR1 ENHRY, CDR2 SYGVKD. J was trimmed by 2 bases and V by 10 bases; bases with no gene match: 8. The CDR3 extends over 14 amino acids. CDR3 region: CATGDRGSAYEQYF. As DNA, the CDR3 is TGTGCCACCGGGGACAGGGGATCGGCCTACGAGCAGTACTTC.

A few counts support this clonotype. This chain links TRBV6-5 with TRBJ2-3, with 8 bases fitting TRBD2. J lost 6 bases, V lost 4 bases, and 9 bases had no gene match. This CDR3 is 15 amino acids long. Germline CDR1 and CDR2: MNHEY and SVGAGI. CDR3 nucleotide sequence: TGTGCCAGCAGTTCCTCAGCGGGAGTCGCCGATACGCAGTATTTT. Protein: CASSSSAGVADTQYF.

The chain employs TRBV11-2 and TRBJ2-3; 7 bases map to TRBD2. The CDR3 contains 14 residues. The V and J ends lost 6 bases and 5 bases, in that order; junction bases with no gene match: 8. The germline CDR1 and CDR2 sequences are SGHAT and FQNNGV. The DNA of the CDR3 is TGTGCCAGCAGTCTACTAGCGTGGGAAGATACGCAGTATTTT. It encodes CASSLLAWEDTQYF.

Regarding this clonotype: A much larger clone lies one base from this, so it may be a read error. J is TRBJ2-7 and V is TRBV10-3; weak D call: TRBD1 (5 bases). Trimming pared 4 bases from V and 7 bases from J, leaving 17 bases between. This CDR3 region has 14 residues. Looked up from germline, CDR1 is ENHRY and CDR2 is SYGVKD. The CDR3 nucleotides are TGTGCCATCAGTGGGGGCCCTGCCTTCTATGAGCAGTACTTC. Translating it yields CAISGGPAFYEQYF.

On this clonotype: One junction end does not reproduce the germline sequence, and a read error may be involved. J is TRBJ1-1 and V is TRBV6-1; TRBD1 might be the D (5 bases). This CDR3 region has 14 residues. Per the germline V gene, CDR1 is MNHNS and CDR2 is SASEGT. The CDR3 nucleotides read TGTACCAGCGGGACGGAGGCGCGGGGCAATGAAGCATTCTTT. Translation gives CTSGTEARGNEAFF.